Presented here are 21 T cell receptor beta chains from one specimen sequenced in a study of T cells in Graves' hyperthyroidism and ophthalmopathy. Amplified TCR beta CDR3 regions derived from RNA transcripts. TCR CDR3 underwent first-round RT-PCR with the HTBI primer set. TCRdb re-analysed the multiplex PCR reads in MiXCR, keeping a single row per CDR3 protein. This sample carries some 300,000 distinct CDR3 sequences, roughly 20% of them seen once, and the ten largest clones take about 35%. The sequenced material came from blood. These TCRs come from a man between 50 and 59 years old with Graves' ophthalmopathy.

This clonotype was detected a few times. The chain employs TRBV28 and TRBJ2-1; D is possibly TRBD1 (6 bases). The CDR3 is 11 amino acids. Trimming took off 3 bases at V and 12 bases at J, with 9 bases between the two ends. Germline V gene lookup returns CDR1 MDHEN and CDR2 SYDVKM. CDR3 DNA: TGTGCCAGCAGTTTCCGAGGGGGGCAGTTCTTC. Translating it yields CASSFRGGQFF.

The gene calls are TRBV4-1 and TRBJ1-1, with D uncertain. The CDR3 sequence is 15 residues long. V was cut by 1 base and J by 1 base, with 10 bases left in between. CDR1 and CDR2 (germline): MGHRA, YSYEKL. The chain's CDR3 is CASSQGQGRNTEAFF. The DNA of the CDR3 is TGCGCCAGCAGCCAAGGACAAGGAAGGAACACTGAAGCTTTCTTT.

This clonotype occurred many times. This chain links TRBV20-1 with TRBJ2-3; D not certain. The CDR3 is 14 amino acids. The germline CDR1 and CDR2 sequences are DFQATT and SNEGSKA (reference sequence). V lost 3 bases, J lost 0 bases, and 10 bases lay in between. The CDR3, as DNA: TGCAGTGCTAGCGGCAGGCTAAGCACAGATACGCAGTATTTT. Translating gives CSASGRLSTDTQYF.

J is TRBJ2-1 and V is TRBV7-6; 13 bases are a match to TRBD2. CDR1 is SGHVS, CDR2 FNYEAQ, per germline. V gave up 5 bases and J gave up 10 bases; unmatched junction bases: 8. CDR3 length: 15 residues. CDR3 sequence: CASSPWTSGSVEQFF. The DNA of the CDR3 is TGTGCCAGCAGCCCATGGACTAGCGGGAGCGTCGAGCAGTTCTTC.

To note about this clonotype: Compared with germline, one end of the junction differs, possibly owing to a read error. The V call is TRBV7-9, the J call TRBJ2-1; possible D gene TRBD1, 5 bases. The CDR3 sequence is 17 residues long. Germline assignment: CDR1 SEHNR and CDR2 FQNEAQ (reference sequence). This CDR3 is CAISFTRTTYGYNEQFF. The DNA for the CDR3 is TGTGCCATCAGCTTTACCCGGACAACTTACGGATACAATGAGCAGTTCTTC.

A few counts support this clonotype. CDR3 region: CASSLISGRARDTQYF. The CDR3 region has the DNA TGTGCCAGCAGTTTAATTAGCGGGAGGGCCAGAGATACGCAGTATTTT. The chain is built from TRBV28 and TRBJ2-3; TRBD2 matches 11 bases. J gave up 5 bases and V 2 bases, and 6 bases lay outside the gene matches. The CDR3 has 16 residues. Looked up from germline, CDR1 is MDHEN and CDR2 is SYDVKM.

The sample holds many counts of this clonotype. The chain has TRBV5-1 and TRBJ2-1; D gene uncertain. V dropped 5 bases and J dropped 2 bases, with 14 bases sitting between them. Germline lookup yields CDR1 SGHRS and CDR2 YFSETQ. CDR3 length: 15 residues. The CDR3 DNA follows: TGCGCCAGCAGTCTTTCCCCCTTAGCCTACAATGAGCAGTTCTTC. Its translation: CASSLSPLAYNEQFF.

This clonotype was seen ten or more times. This rearrangement joins TRBV11-2 to TRBJ2-2; no reliable D call. Trimming cost V 3 bases and J 4 bases, with 9 bases left between them. CDR3 size: 14 residues. Germline CDR1 is SGHAT and CDR2 is FQNNGV. The CDR3 is CASSFEKSTGELFF. For the CDR3, the DNA is TGTGCCAGCAGCTTCGAAAAGTCCACCGGGGAGCTGTTTTTT.

This clonotype was seen only a few times. This chain connects TRBV20-1 to TRBJ2-3; 9 positions match TRBD2. Trimming took 4 bases from V and 5 from J; bases not matched to a gene: 10. CDR1 and CDR2 (germline): DFQATT, SNEGSKA (reference sequence). CDR3 length equals 15 residues. Here the CDR3 reads CSAMETSGVGDTQYF. The CDR3 region has the DNA TGCAGTGCTATGGAGACTAGCGGAGTGGGAGATACGCAGTATTTT.

This clonotype was detected many times. V is TRBV5-6 and J is TRBJ2-7; possibly TRBD2 for D (5 bases). Per the germline V gene, CDR1 is SGHDT and CDR2 is YYEEEE. V was pared by 2 bases and J by 7 bases, with 16 bases between. This CDR3 is built from 14 residues. CDR3 nucleotide sequence: TGTGCCAGCAGCTTTACCGGACTGCCGGGGGAGCAGTACTTC. Translated: CASSFTGLPGEQYF.

Of note for this clonotype: A much more abundant neighbour one base away suggests this may be a read error. The conserved final phenylalanine or tryptophan is absent from the CDR3, which likely points to a read error. The V and J genes are TRBV11-3 and TRBJ1-1; D is uncertain. Trimming removed 0 bases at V and 6 bases at J, with 8 bases between. The CDR3 totals 13 residues. Germline V CDR1 and CDR2: SGHNT, YENEEA. The CDR3 DNA reads as TGTGCCAGCAGCTTAGAAGGGCCCCCTGAAGCTTTCCTT. It yields the protein CASSLEGPPEAFL.

The sample holds many counts of this clonotype. This chain connects TRBV12-3 or TRBV12-4 to TRBJ2-5; D remains unclear. There are 13 residues in the CDR3. V gave up 8 bases and J gave up 5 bases, with 15 bases separating them. CDR3: CASYSGALETQYF. CDR3 DNA: TGTGCCAGCTACTCAGGCGCCCTGGAGACCCAGTACTTC.

Many counts were recorded for this clonotype. J is TRBJ1-5 and V is TRBV6-1, with TRBD1 matching over 8 bases. The CDR3 is 15 residues long. With 5 bases clipped from V and 0 bases from J, the junction kept 3 bases outside the gene matches. The germline V gene has CDR1 MNHNS and CDR2 SASEGT. In DNA form, the CDR3 reads TGTGCCAGCAGTCAGACAGGGGATAGCAATCAGCCCCAGCATTTT. This codes for CASSQTGDSNQPQHF.

This clonotype has only a few counts. The genes are TRBV18 and TRBJ1-1; a possible D gene is TRBD1 (5 bases). The CDR3 is 16 amino acids. Germline V lookup: CDR1 KGHSH, CDR2 LQKENI. V was shortened by 3 bases and J by 5 bases, with 19 bases between the two germline ends. CDR3 residues: CASSPNDGFWGTEAFF. The CDR3 DNA follows: TGTGCCAGCTCACCGAACGATGGGTTCTGGGGGACTGAAGCTTTCTTT.

This clonotype has a count of ten or more. This chain links TRBV7-9 with TRBJ2-3; D not resolved. Germline loops: CDR1 SEHNR, CDR2 FQNEAQ (reference sequence). V was trimmed by 3 bases and J by 4 bases, leaving 11 bases between them. The CDR3 covers 14 residues. CDR3 region: CASSFGTSPDTQYF. For the CDR3, the DNA is TGTGCCAGCAGCTTCGGAACCTCCCCAGATACGCAGTATTTT.

The chain joins TRBV29-1 to TRBJ2-5; D is perhaps TRBD1 (6 bases). This CDR3 region has 13 residues. The V end was cut by 7 bases, the J end by 3 bases, with 15 bases between. Germline values: CDR1 SQVTM, CDR2 ANQGSEA. CDR3 protein: CSAAPYREETQYF. DNA for the CDR3: TGCAGCGCCGCACCCTACAGGGAAGAGACCCAGTACTTC. The whole variable domain, filled in from reference TRBV29-1 and TRBJ2-5, reads SAVISQKPSRDICQRGTSLTIQCQVDSQVTMMFWYRQQPGQSLTLIATANQGSEATYESGFVIDKFPISRPNLTFSTLTVSNMSPEDSSIYLCSAAPYREETQYFGPGTRLLVL.

Ten or more counts support this clonotype. J is TRBJ1-1 and V is TRBV3-1; D is possibly TRBD1 (6 bases). V was pared by 8 bases and J by 6 bases, with 10 bases between. CDR3 size: 11 residues. Germline lookup yields CDR1 LGHDT and CDR2 YNNKEL (reference sequence). The CDR3 region is CASQQGSEAFF. CDR3 in DNA: TGTGCCAGCCAACAGGGCTCTGAAGCTTTCTTT.

The chain links TRBV6-5 to TRBJ2-6, with TRBD2 identical over 16 bases. The length of the CDR3 is 22 residues. V gave up 3 bases and J gave up 4 bases; unmatched junction bases: 15. Germline V gives CDR1 MNHEY, CDR2 SVGAGI. The CDR3 DNA sequence: TGTGCCAGCAGTTATCGCTCTGGGCACGGGACTAGCGGGAGGGGAGGGGCCAACGTCCTGACTTTC. Encoded protein: CASSYRSGHGTSGRGGANVLTF.

The chain links TRBV5-6 to TRBJ2-2; D might be TRBD2 (5 bases). The ends were cut back, 0 bases at V and 4 bases at J, with 13 bases in the middle. Germline V gene data show CDR1 as SGHDT and CDR2 as YYEEEE. The CDR3 sequence is 16 residues long. CDR3 nucleotide sequence: TGTGCCAGCAGCTTGGCAGGACGGGGTCTCACCGGGGAGCTGTTTTTT. Translated, it gives CASSLAGRGLTGELFF.

This sequence joins TRBV6-1 and TRBJ2-2, with no clear D. Per germline, CDR1 MNHNS and CDR2 SASEGT. This CDR3 is built from 14 residues. V was shortened by 4 bases and J by 7 bases, with 13 bases between the two germline ends. DNA of the CDR3: TGTGCCAGCAGTGCAATACGGGCCAACGGGGAGCTGTTTTTT. Residues: CASSAIRANGELFF.

This clonotype was counted many times. The chain employs TRBV11-2 and TRBJ2-2; TRBD1 agrees at 8 bases. This CDR3 has 13 residues. V trimming: 10 bases; J trimming: 7 bases; junction bases outside the gene matches: 8. Per germline, CDR1 SGHAT and CDR2 FQNNGV. The CDR3 coding sequence is TGTGCCACCTCGCCAGGGGGCTACGGGGAGCTGTTTTTT. It is translated as CATSPGGYGELFF.